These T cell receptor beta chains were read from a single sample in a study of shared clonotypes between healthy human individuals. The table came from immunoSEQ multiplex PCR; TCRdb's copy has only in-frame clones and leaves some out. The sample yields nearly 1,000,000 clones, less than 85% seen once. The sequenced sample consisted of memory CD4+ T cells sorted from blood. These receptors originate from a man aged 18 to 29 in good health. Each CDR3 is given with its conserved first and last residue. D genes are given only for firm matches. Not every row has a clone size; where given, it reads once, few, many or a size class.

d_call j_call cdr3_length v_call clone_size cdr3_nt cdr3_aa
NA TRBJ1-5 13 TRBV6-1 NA TGTGCCAGCATTAATTATGACAATCAGCCCCAGCATTTT CASINYDNQPQHF
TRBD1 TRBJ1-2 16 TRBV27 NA TGTGCCAGCACTACACTGGGGACAGGGCCAAACTATGGCTACACCTTC CASTTLGTGPNYGYTF
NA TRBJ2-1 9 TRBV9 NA TGTGCCAGGGACGGGGAACAGCTCTTC CARDGEQLF
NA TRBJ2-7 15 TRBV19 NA TGTGCCAGTAGTAGGGAAAAGGGTCGGCCCTACGAGCAGTACTTC CASSREKGRPYEQYF
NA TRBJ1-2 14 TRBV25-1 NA TGTGCCAGCACCAACGACCAGAAGGGCTATGGCTACACCTTC CASTNDQKGYGYTF
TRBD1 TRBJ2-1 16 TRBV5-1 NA TGCGCCAGCAGCTTGGTTAACAGGGGGAACGGCAATGAGCAGTTCTTC CASSLVNRGNGNEQFF
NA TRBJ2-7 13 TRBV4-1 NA TGCGCCAGCAGCCAACCGGAGAACTACGAGCAGTACTTC CASSQPENYEQYF
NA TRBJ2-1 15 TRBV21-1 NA TGTGCCAGCAGCAAAGTAACGGCTAGCGATGGTGAGCAGTTCTTC CASSKVTASDGEQFF
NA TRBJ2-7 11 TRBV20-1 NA TGCAGTGCTAGTGGGGTGGACGAGCAGTACTTC CSASGVDEQYF
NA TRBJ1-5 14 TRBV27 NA TGTGCCAGCAGTTTTCACGGGAGCAATCAGCCCCAGCATTTT CASSFHGSNQPQHF
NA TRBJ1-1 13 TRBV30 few TGTGCCTGGAGGACTCAACCGGGAGCTGAAGCTTTCTTT CAWRTQPGAEAFF
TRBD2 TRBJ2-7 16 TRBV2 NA TGTGCCAGCAGTGAACGGTCGGGGGGTGGCTCCTACGAGCAGTACTTC CASSERSGGGSYEQYF
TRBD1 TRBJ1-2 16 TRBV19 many TGTGCCAGTAGTATTTTAGGTGACAGGGCGGACTATGGCTACACCTTC CASSILGDRADYGYTF
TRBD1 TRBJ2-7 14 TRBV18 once TGTGCCAGCTCACCACCGATTTCAGGGGGCGAGCAGTACTTC CASSPPISGGEQYF
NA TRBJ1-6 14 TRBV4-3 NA TGCGCCAGCAGCCAAGATGCCGTTAATTCACCCCTCCACTTT CASSQDAVNSPLHF
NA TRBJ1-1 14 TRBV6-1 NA TGTGCCAGCAGTGGCCGCGGGGGGCTCACTGAAGCTTTCTTT CASSGRGGLTEAFF
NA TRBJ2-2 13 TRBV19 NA TGTGCCAGTAGTATTTCCCGCTTGGGGGAGCTGTTTTTT CASSISRLGELFF
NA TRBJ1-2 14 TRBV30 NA TGTGCCTGGAGTTACTCGGGGACATCCTATGGCTACACCTTC CAWSYSGTSYGYTF
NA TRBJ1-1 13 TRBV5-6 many TGTGCCAGCAGCCTAACCCGGAACACTGAAGCTTTCTTT CASSLTRNTEAFF
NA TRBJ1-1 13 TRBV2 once TGTGCCAGCAGTGCTAGGGGCGGCACTGAAGCTTTCTTT CASSARGGTEAFF
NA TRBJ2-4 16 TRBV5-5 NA TGTGCCAGCAGCTTGTTAGGACTCCCAGCCAAAAACATTCAGTACTTC CASSLLGLPAKNIQYF
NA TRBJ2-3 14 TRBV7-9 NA TGTGCCAGCAGCTATTCACAGGTCACAGATACGCAGTATTTT CASSYSQVTDTQYF
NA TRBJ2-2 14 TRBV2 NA TGTGCCAGCAGCGAGGGGCCGGCCACCGGGGAGCTGTTTTTT CASSEGPATGELFF
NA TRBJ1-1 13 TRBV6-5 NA TGTGCCAGCAGTTACTCTGATTCCACTGAAGCTTTCTTT CASSYSDSTEAFF
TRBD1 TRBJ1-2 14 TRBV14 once TGTGCCAGCAGGAAGGGGGCAGGAAACTATGGCTACACCTTC CASRKGAGNYGYTF
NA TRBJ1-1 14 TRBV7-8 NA TGTGCCAGCAGCTTAGCGGCCGGGAGGCCTGAAGCTTTCTTT CASSLAAGRPEAFF
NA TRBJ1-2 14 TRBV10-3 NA TGTGCCATCAGTGACGGACCAGGGGCCTATGGCTACACCTTC CAISDGPGAYGYTF
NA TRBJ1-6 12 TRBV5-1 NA TGCGCCAGCAGCCAACAGGGAAGCGGCCTCCACTTT CASSQQGSGLHF
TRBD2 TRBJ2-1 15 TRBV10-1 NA TGCGCCAGCAGTAGTAGCGGGGGTGGTAGCAATGAGCAGTTCTTC CASSSSGGGSNEQFF
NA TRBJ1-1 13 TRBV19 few TGTGCCAGTAGTATTAGGGAGGCCCTTGAAGCTTTCTTT CASSIREALEAFF
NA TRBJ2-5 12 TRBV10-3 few TGTGCCATCAGCCTAGATGGGGAGACCCAGTACTTC CAISLDGETQYF
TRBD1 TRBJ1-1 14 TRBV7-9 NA TGTGCCAGCAGCTCGACAGGGACAAACACTGAAGCTTTCTTT CASSSTGTNTEAFF
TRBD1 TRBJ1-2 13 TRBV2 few TGTGCCAGCATTTTACAGGGGCTCTATGGCTACACCTTC CASILQGLYGYTF
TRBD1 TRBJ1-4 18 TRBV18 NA TGTGCCAGCTCGATAATAGTCGGGACAGGAGAAGAAAATGAAAAACTGTTTTTT CASSIIVGTGEENEKLFF
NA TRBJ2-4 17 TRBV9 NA TGTGCCAGCAGCGTAGATCTGGGGTTGGGGTCCAAAAACATTCAGTACTTC CASSVDLGLGSKNIQYF
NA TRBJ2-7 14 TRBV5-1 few TGCGCCAGCAGCTTTGGGGAACTCTCCTACGAGCAGTACTTC CASSFGELSYEQYF
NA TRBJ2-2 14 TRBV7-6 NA TGTGCCAGCAGCCTCGACAGAATCCCCGGGGAGCTGTTTTTT CASSLDRIPGELFF